This is a list of T cell receptor beta chains from one sample in a study of CD8+ T cells in alopecia areata. Libraries were prepared by immunoSEQ multiplex PCR; TCRdb keeps only in-frame clonotypes and omits some of them. The repertoire holds over 150,000 clones, roughly three fifths seen once, with approximately 4.9% in the top ten. The sequenced sample was CD8+ T cells sorted from blood. The receptors originated from a human donor in good health. CDR3s include the opening cysteine and the closing phenylalanine or tryptophan. Fields, in order: V gene, clone size, D gene, J gene, CDR3 DNA, CDR3 protein. D genes are given only for firm matches. Expanded clones are given a class, and other clones once, few, many or no size at all.

V gene: TRBV5-6
clone size: .
D gene: TRBD2
J gene: TRBJ2-4
CDR3 DNA: TGTGCCAGCAGCCCTGGGACTAAAGTAGCCAAAAACATTCAGTACTTC
CDR3 protein: CASSPGTKVAKNIQYF

V gene: TRBV5-6
clone size: .
D gene: TRBD1
J gene: TRBJ2-7
CDR3 DNA: TGTGCCAGCAGCTTGGGGGACAGGGGAGTATTCTACGAGCAGTACTTC
CDR3 protein: CASSLGDRGVFYEQYF

V gene: TRBV25-1
clone size: few
D gene: .
J gene: TRBJ1-1
CDR3 DNA: TGTGCCAGCAGTGAATTTGGGGGGTATACTGAAGCTTTCTTT
CDR3 protein: CASSEFGGYTEAFF

V gene: TRBV7-2
clone size: .
D gene: .
J gene: TRBJ2-1
CDR3 DNA: TGTGCCAGCAGCTTAGCGGGGGGCGACTACAATGAGCAGTTCTTC
CDR3 protein: CASSLAGGDYNEQFF

V gene: TRBV2
clone size: .
D gene: TRBD1
J gene: TRBJ1-5
CDR3 DNA: TGTGCCAGCAGAGCCGACAGGGAACGCAATCAGCCCCAGCATTTT
CDR3 protein: CASRADRERNQPQHF

V gene: TRBV29-1
clone size: few
D gene: .
J gene: TRBJ2-7
CDR3 DNA: TGCAGCGTTATTCTTCCTAGCGCGGAGCAGTACTTC
CDR3 protein: CSVILPSAEQYF

V gene: TRBV5-1
clone size: .
D gene: TRBD1
J gene: TRBJ1-1
CDR3 DNA: TGCGCCAGCAGCCCAAGACAGGGGGGCACTGAAGCTTTCTTT
CDR3 protein: CASSPRQGGTEAFF

V gene: TRBV7-8
clone size: .
D gene: .
J gene: TRBJ2-6
CDR3 DNA: TGTGCCAGCAGCTTATCTTTCTCTGGGGCCAACGTCCTGACTTTC
CDR3 protein: CASSLSFSGANVLTF

V gene: TRBV5-1
clone size: .
D gene: .
J gene: TRBJ2-1
CDR3 DNA: TGCGCCAGCAGCTTGCAGGACAGCTACAATGAGCAGTTCTTC
CDR3 protein: CASSLQDSYNEQFF

V gene: TRBV7-9
clone size: few
D gene: TRBD1
J gene: TRBJ2-2
CDR3 DNA: TGTGCCAGCAGCGCTCCGGACAGGGCGGACGGGGAGCTGTTTTTT
CDR3 protein: CASSAPDRADGELFF

V gene: TRBV7-6
clone size: .
D gene: .
J gene: TRBJ1-1
CDR3 DNA: TGTGCCAGCACTAACAGGGAGGGCACTGAAGCTTTCTTT
CDR3 protein: CASTNREGTEAFF

V gene: TRBV7-9
clone size: .
D gene: TRBD1
J gene: TRBJ1-5
CDR3 DNA: TGTGCCAGCAGGGCTGACAGGGGCAATCAGCCCCAGCATTTT
CDR3 protein: CASRADRGNQPQHF

V gene: TRBV28
clone size: once
D gene: .
J gene: TRBJ2-7
CDR3 DNA: TGTGCCAGCAGTTTTGGTGATTACGATTCGGAGCAGTACTTC
CDR3 protein: CASSFGDYDSEQYF

V gene: TRBV25-1
clone size: few
D gene: .
J gene: TRBJ2-5
CDR3 DNA: TGTGCCAGCAAAGGTCAGACCCAGTACTTC
CDR3 protein: CASKGQTQYF

V gene: TRBV29-1
clone size: .
D gene: TRBD1
J gene: TRBJ2-7
CDR3 DNA: TGCAGCGCCCGCCGGGACAGCTCCTACGAGCAGTACTTC
CDR3 protein: CSARRDSSYEQYF

V gene: TRBV9
clone size: .
D gene: .
J gene: TRBJ2-7
CDR3 DNA: TGTGCCAGCAGCGTAGCTGGGAGAGGCGAGCAGTACTTC
CDR3 protein: CASSVAGRGEQYF

V gene: TRBV2
clone size: .
D gene: TRBD1
J gene: TRBJ1-1
CDR3 DNA: TGTGCCAGCAGTGACAGCAGGGACAGGGGGCGAATTGGCACTGAAGCTTTCTTT
CDR3 protein: CASSDSRDRGRIGTEAFF

V gene: TRBV13
clone size: .
D gene: TRBD1
J gene: TRBJ2-7
CDR3 DNA: TGTGCCAGCAGCTCCCGGGCGGGGACAGGGTATCCCTACGAGCAGTACTTC
CDR3 protein: CASSSRAGTGYPYEQYF

V gene: TRBV10-3
clone size: .
D gene: .
J gene: TRBJ1-5
CDR3 DNA: TGTGCCATCAGTGAAACCGGGACAAAACGAATCTCCCAGCATTTT
CDR3 protein: CAISETGTKRISQHF

V gene: TRBV4-1
clone size: few
D gene: .
J gene: TRBJ1-2
CDR3 DNA: TGCGCCAGCAGCCCCTCACAGAACTATGGCTACACCTTC
CDR3 protein: CASSPSQNYGYTF

V gene: TRBV27
clone size: .
D gene: .
J gene: TRBJ2-5
CDR3 DNA: TGTGCCAGCAGGGCATCCGGGTCTAAAGGGGGGACCCAGTACTTC
CDR3 protein: CASRASGSKGGTQYF

V gene: TRBV4-1
clone size: .
D gene: TRBD1
J gene: TRBJ1-2
CDR3 DNA: TGCGCCAGCAGCCACGGTACAGGGGGCACTAACTATGGCTACACCTTC
CDR3 protein: CASSHGTGGTNYGYTF

V gene: TRBV5-1
clone size: .
D gene: .
J gene: TRBJ2-2
CDR3 DNA: TGCGCCAGCAGCTTGCATCAGGGCACCGGGGAGCTGTTTTTT
CDR3 protein: CASSLHQGTGELFF

V gene: TRBV7-8
clone size: few
D gene: TRBD1
J gene: TRBJ1-1
CDR3 DNA: TGTGCCAGCAGCTTATGGGACAGGATGGGTTTAACAAGTAACATGAACACTGAAGCTTTCTTT
CDR3 protein: CASSLWDRMGLTSNMNTEAFF

V gene: TRBV2
clone size: .
D gene: .
J gene: TRBJ2-5
CDR3 DNA: TGTGCCAGCAGTGAATTACCCGACAGGCGACAAGAGACCCAGTACTTC
CDR3 protein: CASSELPDRRQETQYF

V gene: TRBV11-2
clone size: .
D gene: .
J gene: TRBJ2-3
CDR3 DNA: TGTGCCAGCAGCTTAGAGGGAACAGATACGCAGTATTTT
CDR3 protein: CASSLEGTDTQYF

V gene: TRBV11-2
clone size: .
D gene: .
J gene: TRBJ1-1
CDR3 DNA: TGTGCCAGCGACCCCCGGGCGGTTGAAGCTTTCTTT
CDR3 protein: CASDPRAVEAFF

V gene: TRBV9
clone size: few
D gene: .
J gene: TRBJ2-2
CDR3 DNA: TGTGCCAGCAGCGTAGAGGGAACCGGGGAGCTGTTTTTT
CDR3 protein: CASSVEGTGELFF

V gene: TRBV25-1
clone size: few
D gene: TRBD1
J gene: TRBJ1-2
CDR3 DNA: TGTGCCAGCAGTGGAGGACAGGGGGCGGGCTACACCTTC
CDR3 protein: CASSGGQGAGYTF

V gene: TRBV27
clone size: .
D gene: .
J gene: TRBJ1-1
CDR3 DNA: TGTGCCAGCAACAAACAGGGTGACACTGAAGCTTTCTTT
CDR3 protein: CASNKQGDTEAFF

V gene: TRBV11-2
clone size: .
D gene: TRBD2
J gene: TRBJ2-1
CDR3 DNA: TGTGCCAGCAGGGACGGGGGGACTTCCTACAATGAGCAGTTCTTC
CDR3 protein: CASRDGGTSYNEQFF

V gene: TRBV6-1
clone size: few
D gene: TRBD2
J gene: TRBJ2-1
CDR3 DNA: TGTGCCAGCAGAAACGGGGGGGCCTACAATGAGCAGTTCTTC
CDR3 protein: CASRNGGAYNEQFF

V gene: TRBV9
clone size: .
D gene: .
J gene: TRBJ2-6
CDR3 DNA: TGTGCCAGCAGCCCCACATCTGGGGCCAACGTCCTGACTTTC
CDR3 protein: CASSPTSGANVLTF

V gene: TRBV29-1
clone size: few
D gene: .
J gene: TRBJ2-7
CDR3 DNA: TGCAGCGTTAACAGGGATAACTACGAGCAGTACTTC
CDR3 protein: CSVNRDNYEQYF

V gene: TRBV11-2
clone size: many
D gene: .
J gene: TRBJ2-1
CDR3 DNA: TGTGCCAGCAGCTTACGGGGGAGAAGGAATGAGCAGTTCTTC
CDR3 protein: CASSLRGRRNEQFF

V gene: TRBV7-9
clone size: few
D gene: .
J gene: TRBJ2-7
CDR3 DNA: TGTGCCAGCAGCTTAGCGGTGAGAGTTGGGTTCGACGAGCAGTACTTC
CDR3 protein: CASSLAVRVGFDEQYF

V gene: TRBV4-1
clone size: .
D gene: TRBD1
J gene: TRBJ2-5
CDR3 DNA: TGCGCCAGCAGCTCGGGGACAGGGGGCGGGGAGACCCAGTACTTC
CDR3 protein: CASSSGTGGGETQYF

V gene: TRBV6-1
clone size: .
D gene: TRBD2
J gene: TRBJ2-3
CDR3 DNA: TGTGCCAGCAGTGAAGTAGCGGGGACGGCAGATACGCAGTATTTT
CDR3 protein: CASSEVAGTADTQYF

V gene: TRBV2
clone size: .
D gene: .
J gene: TRBJ2-5
CDR3 DNA: TGTGCCAGCAGGCGAACCGTCCCGGGACCCAGGGAAGAGACCCAGTACTTC
CDR3 protein: CASRRTVPGPREETQYF

V gene: TRBV30
clone size: .
D gene: .
J gene: TRBJ2-5
CDR3 DNA: TGTGCCTGGAGTCGAGTCAGCCAAGAGACCCAGTACTTC
CDR3 protein: CAWSRVSQETQYF

V gene: TRBV13
clone size: .
D gene: .
J gene: TRBJ1-1
CDR3 DNA: TGTGCCAGCAGCTTACCCTCGGGGGAGAGCGCGAACACTGAAGCTTTCTTT
CDR3 protein: CASSLPSGESANTEAFF

V gene: TRBV29-1
clone size: few
D gene: .
J gene: TRBJ2-1
CDR3 DNA: TGCAGCGTGGTCCAATCGGGCTCCTACAATGAGCAGTTCTTC
CDR3 protein: CSVVQSGSYNEQFF

V gene: TRBV5-1
clone size: .
D gene: TRBD1
J gene: TRBJ1-6
CDR3 DNA: TGCGCCAGCAGCGAGACAGGGGGTAATTCACCCCTCCACTTT
CDR3 protein: CASSETGGNSPLHF

V gene: TRBV27
clone size: .
D gene: TRBD1
J gene: TRBJ2-2
CDR3 DNA: TGTGCCAGCAGTTTAGACAGGGCGGTCGGGGAGCTGTTTTTT
CDR3 protein: CASSLDRAVGELFF

V gene: TRBV9
clone size: .
D gene: .
J gene: TRBJ2-2
CDR3 DNA: TGTGCCAGCAGCGTCTACACCGGGGAGCTGTTTTTT
CDR3 protein: CASSVYTGELFF

V gene: TRBV30
clone size: .
D gene: TRBD2
J gene: TRBJ2-6
CDR3 DNA: TGTGCCTGGAGTGACCTCCGACTAGCGGGCTCTGGGGCCAACGTCCTGACTTTC
CDR3 protein: CAWSDLRLAGSGANVLTF

V gene: TRBV2
clone size: .
D gene: .
J gene: TRBJ1-1
CDR3 DNA: TGTGCCAGGGGGGGCGAACACACTGAAGCTTTCTTT
CDR3 protein: CARGGEHTEAFF

V gene: TRBV30
clone size: .
D gene: .
J gene: TRBJ1-4
CDR3 DNA: TGTGCCTGGAGTGTACGTACTCCGCAGGGGACGGAAAAACTGTTTTTT
CDR3 protein: CAWSVRTPQGTEKLFF

V gene: TRBV30
clone size: few
D gene: .
J gene: TRBJ2-7
CDR3 DNA: TGTGCCTGGAGTGTACGCAGCTACGAGCAGTACTTC
CDR3 protein: CAWSVRSYEQYF

V gene: TRBV7-9
clone size: few
D gene: TRBD1
J gene: TRBJ2-5
CDR3 DNA: TGTGCCAGCAGCCGGACAGGGGGCGCAGAGACCCAGTACTTC
CDR3 protein: CASSRTGGAETQYF

V gene: TRBV6-1
clone size: .
D gene: TRBD2
J gene: TRBJ2-7
CDR3 DNA: TGTGCCAGCAGTCAAGGGCGAGCGGGGGCGACCTCCTACGAGCAGTACTTC
CDR3 protein: CASSQGRAGATSYEQYF

V gene: TRBV5-4
clone size: .
D gene: .
J gene: TRBJ2-3
CDR3 DNA: TGTGCCAGCAGCTTCGGTCGGAGCACAGATACGCAGTATTTT
CDR3 protein: CASSFGRSTDTQYF

V gene: TRBV19
clone size: .
D gene: TRBD1
J gene: TRBJ1-1
CDR3 DNA: TGTGCCACCAGGACAGGGAACACTGAAGCTTTCTTT
CDR3 protein: CATRTGNTEAFF